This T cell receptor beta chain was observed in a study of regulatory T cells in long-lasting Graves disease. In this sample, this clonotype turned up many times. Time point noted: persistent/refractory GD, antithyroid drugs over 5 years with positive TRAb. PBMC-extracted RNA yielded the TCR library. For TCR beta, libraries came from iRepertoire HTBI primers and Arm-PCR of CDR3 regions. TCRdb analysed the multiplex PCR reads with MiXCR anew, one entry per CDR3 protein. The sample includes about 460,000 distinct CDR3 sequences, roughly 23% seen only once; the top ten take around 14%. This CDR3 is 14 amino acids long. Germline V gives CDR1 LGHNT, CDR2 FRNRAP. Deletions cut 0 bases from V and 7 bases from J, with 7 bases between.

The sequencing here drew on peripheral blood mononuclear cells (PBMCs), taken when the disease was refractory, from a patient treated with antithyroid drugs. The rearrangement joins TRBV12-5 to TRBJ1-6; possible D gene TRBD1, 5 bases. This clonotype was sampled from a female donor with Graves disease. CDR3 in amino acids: CASGLVQENSPLHF. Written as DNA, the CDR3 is TGTGCTAGTGGTTTGGTACAGGAGAATTCACCCCTCCACTTT.